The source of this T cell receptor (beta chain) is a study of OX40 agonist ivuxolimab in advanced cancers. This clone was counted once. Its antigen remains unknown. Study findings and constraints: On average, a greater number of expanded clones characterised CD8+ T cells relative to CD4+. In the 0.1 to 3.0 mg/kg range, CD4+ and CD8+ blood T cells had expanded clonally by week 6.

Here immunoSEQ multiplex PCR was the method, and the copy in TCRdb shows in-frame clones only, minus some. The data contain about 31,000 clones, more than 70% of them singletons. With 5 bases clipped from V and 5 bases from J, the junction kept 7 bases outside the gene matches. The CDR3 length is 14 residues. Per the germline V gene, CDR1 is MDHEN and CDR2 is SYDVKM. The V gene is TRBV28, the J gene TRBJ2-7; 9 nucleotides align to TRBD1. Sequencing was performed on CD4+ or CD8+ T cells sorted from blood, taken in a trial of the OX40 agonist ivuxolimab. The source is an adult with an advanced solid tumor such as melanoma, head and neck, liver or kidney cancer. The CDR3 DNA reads TGTGCCAGCAGTACGGACAGGGGTTGGGACGAGCAGTACTTC. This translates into CASSTDRGWDEQYF.